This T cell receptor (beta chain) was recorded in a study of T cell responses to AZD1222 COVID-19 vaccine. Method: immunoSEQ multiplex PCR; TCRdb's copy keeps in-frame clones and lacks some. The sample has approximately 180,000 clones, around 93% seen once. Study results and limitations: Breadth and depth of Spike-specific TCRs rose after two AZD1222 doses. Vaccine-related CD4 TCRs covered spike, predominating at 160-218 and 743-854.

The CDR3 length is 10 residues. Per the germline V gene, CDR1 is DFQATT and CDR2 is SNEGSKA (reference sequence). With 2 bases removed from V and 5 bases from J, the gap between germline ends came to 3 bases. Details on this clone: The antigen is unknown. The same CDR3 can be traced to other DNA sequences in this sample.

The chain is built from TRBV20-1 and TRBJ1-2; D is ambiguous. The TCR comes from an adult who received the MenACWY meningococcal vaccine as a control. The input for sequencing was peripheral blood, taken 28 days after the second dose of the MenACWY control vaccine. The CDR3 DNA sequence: TGCAGTGCTAGATTGTATGGCTACACCTTC. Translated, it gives CSARLYGYTF.